This TCR beta chain was captured in a study of blood T cells in healthy people across ages. Whole-study findings and limits: Estimates of total diversity, which came from one million sequenced T cells, were considered to be underestimates. PBMCs left unsorted prevented a conclusive naive versus antigen-experienced comparison.

Donation came from healthy Caucasian individuals in Russia who were aged roughly 6 to 95. This clonotype was counted ten times or more. The antigen is undetermined. For the second PCR, which ran for about 7 to 11 cycles, a sample-barcoded 5' primer and a J-beta primer mix were used. TCRdb redid the calling of the 5' RACE reads with MiXCR, one entry per CDR3 protein. The sample gives more than 550,000 distinct CDR3 sequences, 22% of which show up once; around 21% is in the top ten. The CDR3 consists of 14 residues. CDR1 and CDR2 from the germline V gene are SGHTA and FQGNSA. The junction had 7 bases not matched to a gene; V was cut back by 8 bases and J by 3 bases.

The sequencing input was blood. This receptor was taken from an older man in good health. The chain uses TRBV7-2 and TRBJ2-3; TRBD2 aligns across 8 bases. The CDR3 nucleotides read TGTGCCAGCGGAGATAGCGGGAATACAGATACGCAGTATTTT. Translation: CASGDSGNTDTQYF. Using reference TRBV7-2 and TRBJ2-3 for the parts outside the CDR3, the full variable domain is GAGVSQSPSNKVTEKGKDVELRCDPISGHTALYWYRQSLGQGLEFLIYFQGNSAPDKSGLPSDRFSAERTGGSVSTLTIQRTQQEDSAVYLCASGDSGNTDTQYFGPGTRLTVL.